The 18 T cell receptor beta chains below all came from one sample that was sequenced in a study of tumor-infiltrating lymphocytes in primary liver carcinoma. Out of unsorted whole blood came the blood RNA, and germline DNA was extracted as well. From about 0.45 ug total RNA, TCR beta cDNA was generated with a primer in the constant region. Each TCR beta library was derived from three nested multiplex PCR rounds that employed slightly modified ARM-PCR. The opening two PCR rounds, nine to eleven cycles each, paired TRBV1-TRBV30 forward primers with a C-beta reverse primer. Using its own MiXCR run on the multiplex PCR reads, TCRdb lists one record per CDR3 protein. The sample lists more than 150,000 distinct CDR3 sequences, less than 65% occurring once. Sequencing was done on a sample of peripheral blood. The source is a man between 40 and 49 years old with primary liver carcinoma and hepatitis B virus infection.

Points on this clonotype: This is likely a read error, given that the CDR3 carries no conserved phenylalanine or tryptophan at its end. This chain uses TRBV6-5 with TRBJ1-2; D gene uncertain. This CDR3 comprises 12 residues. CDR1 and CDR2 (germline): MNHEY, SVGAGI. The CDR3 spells CASGSRTYDYTS. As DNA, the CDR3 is TGTGCCAGCGGGTCGAGGACCTATGACTACACCTCC.

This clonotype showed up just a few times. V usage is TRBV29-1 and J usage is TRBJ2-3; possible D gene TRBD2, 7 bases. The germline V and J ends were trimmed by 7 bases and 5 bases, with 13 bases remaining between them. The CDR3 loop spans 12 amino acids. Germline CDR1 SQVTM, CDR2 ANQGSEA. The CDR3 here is CSGRGAGDTQYF. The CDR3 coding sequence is TGCAGCGGTCGGGGGGCGGGAGATACGCAGTATTTT.

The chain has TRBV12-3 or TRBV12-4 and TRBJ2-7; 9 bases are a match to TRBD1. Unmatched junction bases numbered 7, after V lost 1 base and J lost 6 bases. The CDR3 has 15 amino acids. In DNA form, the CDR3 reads TGTGCCAGCAGTTTAGGAACAGGGGGCGAGTCCGAGCAGTACTTC. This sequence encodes CASSLGTGGESEQYF.

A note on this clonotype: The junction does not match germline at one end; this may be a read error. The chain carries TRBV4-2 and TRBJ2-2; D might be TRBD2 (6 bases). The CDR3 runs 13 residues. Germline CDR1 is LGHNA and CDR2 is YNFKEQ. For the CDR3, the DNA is TGTGCCAGCAGCGACCCCGGGGCCGGGGAGGTGTTTTTT. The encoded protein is CASSDPGAGEVFF.

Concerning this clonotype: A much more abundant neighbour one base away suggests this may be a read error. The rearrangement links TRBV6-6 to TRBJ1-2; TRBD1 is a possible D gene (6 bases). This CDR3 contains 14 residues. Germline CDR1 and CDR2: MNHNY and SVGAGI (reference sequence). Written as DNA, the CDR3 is TGTACCAGCAGTCCTGACGACAGGTCGGGTGGCTACACCTTC. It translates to CTSSPDDRSGGYTF.

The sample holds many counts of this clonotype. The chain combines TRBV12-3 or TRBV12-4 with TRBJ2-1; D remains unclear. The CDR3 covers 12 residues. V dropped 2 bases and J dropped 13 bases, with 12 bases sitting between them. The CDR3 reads CASSLPTLEQFF. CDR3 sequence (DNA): TGTGCCAGCAGTTTACCGACCCTTGAACAGTTCTTC.

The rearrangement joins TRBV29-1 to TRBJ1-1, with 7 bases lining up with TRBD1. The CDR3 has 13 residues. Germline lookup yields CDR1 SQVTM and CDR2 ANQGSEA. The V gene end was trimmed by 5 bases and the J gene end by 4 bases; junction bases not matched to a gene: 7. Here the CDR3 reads CSVHDREATEAFF. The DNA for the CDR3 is TGCAGCGTTCATGACAGGGAGGCCACTGAAGCTTTCTTT.

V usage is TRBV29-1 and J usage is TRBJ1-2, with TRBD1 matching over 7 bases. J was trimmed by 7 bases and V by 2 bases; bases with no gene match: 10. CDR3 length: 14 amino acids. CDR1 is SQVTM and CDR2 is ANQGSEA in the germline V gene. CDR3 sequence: CSVERIEGAGGYTF. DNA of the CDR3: TGCAGCGTTGAACGTATAGAGGGGGCTGGTGGCTACACCTTC.

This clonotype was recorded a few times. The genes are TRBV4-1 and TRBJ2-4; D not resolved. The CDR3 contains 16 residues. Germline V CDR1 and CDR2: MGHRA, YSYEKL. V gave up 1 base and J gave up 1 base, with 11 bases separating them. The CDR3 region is CASSQVSIGAKNIQYF. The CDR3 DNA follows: TGCGCCAGCAGCCAAGTCTCAATAGGGGCCAAAAACATTCAGTACTTC.

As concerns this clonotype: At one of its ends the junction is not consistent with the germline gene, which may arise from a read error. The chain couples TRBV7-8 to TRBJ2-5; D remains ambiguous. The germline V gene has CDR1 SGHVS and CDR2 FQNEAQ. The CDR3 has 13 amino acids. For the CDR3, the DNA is TGTGCCATCAGCTTAGGAAGAGAAGAGACCCAGTACTTC. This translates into CAISLGREETQYF. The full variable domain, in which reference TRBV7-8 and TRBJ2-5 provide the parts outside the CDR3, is GAGVSQSPRYKVAKRGQDVALRCDPISGHVSLFWYQQALGQGPEFLTYFQNEAQLDKSGLPSDRFFAERPEGSVSTLKIQRTQQEDSAVYLCAISLGREETQYFGPGTRLLVL.

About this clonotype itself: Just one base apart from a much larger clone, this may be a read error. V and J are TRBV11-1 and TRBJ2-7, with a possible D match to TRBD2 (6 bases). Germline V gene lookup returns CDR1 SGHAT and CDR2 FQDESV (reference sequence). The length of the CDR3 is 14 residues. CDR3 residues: CVSSLGLEGYEQYF. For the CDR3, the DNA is TGTGTCAGCAGCTTAGGCCTGGAGGGTTACGAGCAGTACTTC.

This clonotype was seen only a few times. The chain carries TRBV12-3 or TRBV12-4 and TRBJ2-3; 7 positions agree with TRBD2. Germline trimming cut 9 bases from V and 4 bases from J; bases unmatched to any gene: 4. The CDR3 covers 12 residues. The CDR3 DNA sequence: TGTGCCAGTACCCGGGGGGCAGATACGCAGTATTTT. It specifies CASTRGADTQYF.

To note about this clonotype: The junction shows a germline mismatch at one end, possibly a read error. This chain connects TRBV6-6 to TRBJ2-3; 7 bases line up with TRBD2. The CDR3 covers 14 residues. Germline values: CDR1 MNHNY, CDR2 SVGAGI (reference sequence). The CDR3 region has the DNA TGTGGCAGCAGCCTAGCGGTTCGCACAGATACGCAGTATTTT. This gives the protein CGSSLAVRTDTQYF.

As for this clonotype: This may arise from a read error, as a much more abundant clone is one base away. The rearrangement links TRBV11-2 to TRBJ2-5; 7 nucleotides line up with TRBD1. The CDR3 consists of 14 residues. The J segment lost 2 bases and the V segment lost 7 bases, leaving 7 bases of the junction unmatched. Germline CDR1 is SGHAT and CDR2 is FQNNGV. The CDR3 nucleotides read TGTGCCAGCAACCCCATGGGACAGCAAGAGACCCAGTACTTC. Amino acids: CASNPMGQQETQYF.

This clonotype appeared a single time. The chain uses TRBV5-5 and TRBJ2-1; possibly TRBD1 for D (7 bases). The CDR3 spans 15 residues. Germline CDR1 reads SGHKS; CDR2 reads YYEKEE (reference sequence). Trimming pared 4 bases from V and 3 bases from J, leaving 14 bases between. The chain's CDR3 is CASSPEGARYNEQFF. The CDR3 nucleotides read TGTGCCAGCAGCCCGGAGGGGGCCCGCTACAATGAGCAGTTCTTC.

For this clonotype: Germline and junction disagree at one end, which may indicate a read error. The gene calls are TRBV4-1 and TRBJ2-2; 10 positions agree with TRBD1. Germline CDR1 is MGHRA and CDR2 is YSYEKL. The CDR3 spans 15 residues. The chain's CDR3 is CASSSDRGNAGELFF. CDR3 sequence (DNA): TGTGCCAGCAGCTCGGACAGGGGGAATGCCGGGGAGCTGTTTTTT.

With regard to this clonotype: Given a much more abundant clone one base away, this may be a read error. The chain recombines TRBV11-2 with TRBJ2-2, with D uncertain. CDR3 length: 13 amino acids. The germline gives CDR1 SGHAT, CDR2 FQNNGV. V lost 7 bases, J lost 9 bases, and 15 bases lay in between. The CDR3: CASNSGLTWELFF. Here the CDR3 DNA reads TGTGCCAGCAACTCGGGTCTTACCTGGGAGCTGTTTTTT. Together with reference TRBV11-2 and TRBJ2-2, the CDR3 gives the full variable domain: EAGVAQSPRYKIIEKRQSVAFWCNPISGHATLYWYQQILGQGPKLLIQFQNNGVVDDSQLPKDRFSAERLKGVDSTLKIQPAKLEDSAVYLCASNSGLTWELFFGEGSRLTVL.

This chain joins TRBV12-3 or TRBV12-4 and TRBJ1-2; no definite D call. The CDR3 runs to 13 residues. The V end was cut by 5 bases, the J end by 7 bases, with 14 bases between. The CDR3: CASSPSLDCGYTF. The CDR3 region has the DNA TGTGCCAGCAGTCCGAGCCTAGACTGTGGCTACACCTTC.